This T cell receptor (beta chain) emerged from a study of cytomegalovirus exposure and HLA in healthy donors. Findings of the study overall: Reports indicated that the classifier achieved high specificity and sensitivity in diagnosing cytomegalovirus status. Overall, approximately 150 TCR beta chains were annotated as cytomegalovirus-associated.

Method: immunoSEQ multiplex PCR; TCRdb's copy keeps in-frame clones and lacks some. The profile shows around 190,000 clones, about 81% of them singletons. A roughly 120-subject validation cohort, separate from the approximately 670-subject first cohort, supplied the donors. A remark on this clone: Its target is unknown.

The specimen was PBMCs. This clonotype was sampled from a woman in her 30s in good health and CMV-seronegative.

CDR3 region: CASSAQGGGAYNEQFF. The CDR3 nucleotides are TGTGCCAGCAGTGCCCAAGGAGGGGGCGCCTACAATGAGCAGTTCTTC. The V call is TRBV6-4, the J call TRBJ2-1, with TRBD1 as a possible D gene (7 bases). The CDR3 is 16 residues long. Germline loops: CDR1 MRHNA, CDR2 SNTAGT. Trimming removed 4 bases at V and 2 bases at J, with 15 bases between.